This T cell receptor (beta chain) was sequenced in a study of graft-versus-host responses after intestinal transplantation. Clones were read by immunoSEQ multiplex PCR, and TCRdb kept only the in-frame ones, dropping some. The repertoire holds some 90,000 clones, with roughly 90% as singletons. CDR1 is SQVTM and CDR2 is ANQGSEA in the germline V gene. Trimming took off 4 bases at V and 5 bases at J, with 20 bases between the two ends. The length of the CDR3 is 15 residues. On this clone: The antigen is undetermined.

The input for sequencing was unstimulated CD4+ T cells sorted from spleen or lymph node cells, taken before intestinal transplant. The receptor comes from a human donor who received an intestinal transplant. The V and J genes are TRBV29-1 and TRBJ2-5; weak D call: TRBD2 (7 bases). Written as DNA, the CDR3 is TGCAGCGTTGGGAAGACACAGGGAGGGTATGAGACCCAGTACTTC. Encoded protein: CSVGKTQGGYETQYF.